This entry concerns a single T cell receptor (beta chain). Its antigen is unidentified. A junction end diverges from the germline sequence, so it may reflect a read error. One entry per CDR3 protein results from TCRdb running MiXCR on the reads. The sample lists roughly 990,000 distinct CDR3 sequences, about a third occurring once. The record originates from a study of T cell repertoires in cytomegalovirus infection. CDR1 is MGHDK and CDR2 is SYGVNS in the germline V gene. The CDR3 totals 14 residues. Sequenced here: cultured CD8+ T cells from PBMCs, sampled from culture after CMV antigen stimulation. The sequence derives from a human donor in good health (CMV status not recorded). Some clones in this sample may be carry-over from other donors' samples. The chain employs TRBV25-1 and TRBJ2-5; D may be TRBD1 or TRBD2 (5 bases each). The CDR3 reads CATHGHPWGESQYF. In nucleotides, the CDR3 is TGTGCCACCCACGGACACCCATGGGGAGAGTCCCAGTACTTC.